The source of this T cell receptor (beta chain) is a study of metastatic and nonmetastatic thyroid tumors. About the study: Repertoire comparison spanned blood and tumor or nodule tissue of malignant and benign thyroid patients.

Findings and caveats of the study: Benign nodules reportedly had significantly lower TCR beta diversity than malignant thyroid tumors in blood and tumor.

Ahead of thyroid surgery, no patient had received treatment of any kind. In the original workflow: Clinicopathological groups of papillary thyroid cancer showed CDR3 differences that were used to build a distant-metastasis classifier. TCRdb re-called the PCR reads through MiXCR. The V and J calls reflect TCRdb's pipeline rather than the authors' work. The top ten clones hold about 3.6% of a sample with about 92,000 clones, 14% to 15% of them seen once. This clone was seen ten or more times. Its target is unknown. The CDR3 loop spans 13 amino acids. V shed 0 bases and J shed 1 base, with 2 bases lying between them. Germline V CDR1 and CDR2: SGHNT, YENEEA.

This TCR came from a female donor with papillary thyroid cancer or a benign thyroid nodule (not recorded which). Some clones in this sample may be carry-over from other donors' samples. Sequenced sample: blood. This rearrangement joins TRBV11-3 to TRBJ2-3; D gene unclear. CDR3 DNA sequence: TGTGCCAGCAGCTTAGAGGGCACAGATACGCAGTATTTT. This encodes CASSLEGTDTQYF.